A selection of T cell receptor beta chains follows, all from one sample in a study of T-cell reconstitution after alpha-beta-depleted transplantation in children. TCRdb independently ran MiXCR on the PCR reads; one entry per CDR3 protein. The sample lists fewer than 85,000 distinct CDR3 sequences; 13% to 15% were seen once. The sample here was PBMCs, mostly from graft donor cells, taken 180 days after TCRalphabeta/CD19-depleted stem cell transplant. The source is a male patient under 10 years old who had a stem cell transplant for acute lymphoblastic leukemia, so the T cells may come from the graft donor. Both conserved end residues are part of each CDR3. The order of the fields is J gene, V gene, CDR3 protein.

j_gene: TRBJ1-5; v_gene: TRBV7-8; CDR3aa: CASSLVEGYSNQPQHF
j_gene: TRBJ2-7; v_gene: TRBV28; CDR3aa: CASIPGGLTYFYEQYF
j_gene: TRBJ2-2; v_gene: TRBV27; CDR3aa: CATSGVGELFF
j_gene: TRBJ1-2; v_gene: TRBV5-1; CDR3aa: CASSRTGEAYGYTF
j_gene: TRBJ2-1; v_gene: TRBV5-1; CDR3aa: CASSPGPYNEQFF
j_gene: TRBJ1-2; v_gene: TRBV6-5; CDR3aa: CASSDSRTVYGDTF
j_gene: TRBJ2-7; v_gene: TRBV5-6; CDR3aa: CASSFFSYEQYF
j_gene: TRBJ1-1; v_gene: TRBV28; CDR3aa: CASSPRATEAFF
j_gene: TRBJ1-3; v_gene: TRBV29-1; CDR3aa: CSVMSSWNTIYF
j_gene: TRBJ2-6; v_gene: TRBV27; CDR3aa: CASSLFSAGANVLTF
j_gene: TRBJ2-7; v_gene: TRBV18; CDR3aa: CASSRYRGLDEQYF
j_gene: TRBJ1-4; v_gene: TRBV4-3; CDR3aa: CASSQDLTRGDEKLFF
j_gene: TRBJ2-4; v_gene: TRBV7-9; CDR3aa: CASSGPVKNIQYF
j_gene: TRBJ2-7; v_gene: TRBV27; CDR3aa: CASSLSRRSYEQYF
j_gene: TRBJ2-6; v_gene: TRBV20-1; CDR3aa: CSARGREREAGANVLTF
j_gene: TRBJ2-5; v_gene: TRBV6-2/TRBV6-3; CDR3aa: CASSLHGGGETQYF
j_gene: TRBJ1-1; v_gene: TRBV15; CDR3aa: CATSRGWGQGALNTEAFF
j_gene: TRBJ2-3; v_gene: TRBV20-1; CDR3aa: CSARVVAGTDTQYF
j_gene: TRBJ2-7; v_gene: TRBV9; CDR3aa: CASSVAGGWGYF
j_gene: TRBJ1-5; v_gene: TRBV5-1; CDR3aa: CASSLGFGSNQPQHF
j_gene: TRBJ2-7; v_gene: TRBV20-1; CDR3aa: CSARDGVTLSYEQYF
j_gene: TRBJ1-2; v_gene: TRBV27; CDR3aa: CASRRDRNYGYTF
j_gene: TRBJ2-1; v_gene: TRBV24-1; CDR3aa: CATSEGYEQFF
j_gene: TRBJ1-2; v_gene: TRBV5-1; CDR3aa: CASSLVSLTGVPNYGYTF
j_gene: TRBJ1-2; v_gene: TRBV10-3; CDR3aa: CAISRQGKGYTF
j_gene: TRBJ2-7; v_gene: TRBV28; CDR3aa: CASSWAKQGMASYEQYF
j_gene: TRBJ2-5; v_gene: TRBV4-2; CDR3aa: CASSQENSGSRETQYF
j_gene: TRBJ1-2; v_gene: TRBV5-1; CDR3aa: CASSPGTGYYGYTF
j_gene: TRBJ1-5; v_gene: TRBV20-1; CDR3aa: CSARDFQLGQPQHF
j_gene: TRBJ2-1; v_gene: TRBV6-5; CDR3aa: CASSTRGLLVTYNEQFF
j_gene: TRBJ1-3; v_gene: TRBV20-1; CDR3aa: CSAREPGQRPSGNTIYF
j_gene: TRBJ2-1; v_gene: TRBV18; CDR3aa: CASSGGPSYNEQFF
j_gene: TRBJ2-3; v_gene: TRBV9; CDR3aa: CASSVAGGSTDTQYF
j_gene: TRBJ2-5; v_gene: TRBV4-2; CDR3aa: CASSQGGPFETQYF
j_gene: TRBJ2-3; v_gene: TRBV27; CDR3aa: CASTPDGGGRVTQYF
j_gene: TRBJ1-5; v_gene: TRBV6-1; CDR3aa: CASSSRQGYQPQHF
j_gene: TRBJ1-1; v_gene: TRBV20-1; CDR3aa: CSARDKEAFF
j_gene: TRBJ2-7; v_gene: TRBV30; CDR3aa: CAWSAVYEQYF
j_gene: TRBJ2-4; v_gene: TRBV20-1; CDR3aa: CSASRAGGNIQYF
j_gene: TRBJ2-1; v_gene: TRBV10-3; CDR3aa: CATSGDPSSYNEQFF
j_gene: TRBJ2-3; v_gene: TRBV4-3; CDR3aa: CASSHMTRADTQYF
j_gene: TRBJ1-5; v_gene: TRBV4-2; CDR3aa: CASSQHTGARSNQPQHF
j_gene: TRBJ2-3; v_gene: TRBV7-9; CDR3aa: CASSLGTDTQYF
j_gene: TRBJ2-4; v_gene: TRBV12-3/TRBV12-4; CDR3aa: CASSPRVKNIQYF
j_gene: TRBJ1-3; v_gene: TRBV3-1; CDR3aa: CASSQEPGNTIYF
j_gene: TRBJ1-2; v_gene: TRBV5-1; CDR3aa: CASSLDDRRSGYTF
j_gene: TRBJ1-3; v_gene: TRBV20-1; CDR3aa: CSAREDRGSGNTIYF
j_gene: TRBJ2-2; v_gene: TRBV7-2; CDR3aa: CASSLRTGTGELFF
j_gene: TRBJ2-3; v_gene: TRBV6-1; CDR3aa: CASSTTGISTDTQYF